The 31 T cell receptor beta chains presented below share a single source sample, sequenced in a study of tumor and adjacent non-tumor tissue in lung cancer. Three rounds of nested PCR, following a modified ARM-PCR protocol, produced the TCRbeta library. Each CDR3 protein is one row after TCRdb ran MiXCR on the multiplex PCR reads. The sample consists of 65,000 to 70,000 distinct CDR3 sequences, almost 60% of them appearing once. No cell sorting was done before RNA was extracted from the tissue. Sequenced input: lung tumor tissue. Receptors originate from a man aged 45-65 years with non-small cell lung cancer.

As to this clonotype: A much bigger clone sits one base away, suggesting this may be a read error. The V call is TRBV28, the J call TRBJ2-2; 16 bases match TRBD2. CDR3 length: 19 residues. Losses at the gene ends were 3 bases for V and 3 bases for J; bases not matched to a gene: 7. CDR1 MDHEN and CDR2 SYDVKM come from the germline V gene. The CDR3 is CASSFAGLAGGPYTGELFF. The CDR3 bases are TGTGCCAGCAGTTTCGCGGGACTAGCGGGAGGGCCCTACACCGGGGAGCTGTTTTTT.

This clonotype was counted ten times or more. This rearrangement joins TRBV28 to TRBJ1-2, with a possible D match to TRBD1 (6 bases). The CDR3 has 14 amino acids. With 2 bases removed from V and 8 bases from J, the gap between germline ends came to 15 bases. Germline CDR1 MDHEN, CDR2 SYDVKM. This CDR3 is CASSLSQGRVGYTF. CDR3 nucleotide sequence: TGTGCCAGCAGTTTAAGTCAGGGGAGAGTAGGCTACACCTTC.

In the case of this clonotype: Mismatch with germline at one junction end may stem from a read error. The chain joins TRBV6-1 to TRBJ2-2; 7 bases match TRBD1. CDR3 length: 15 amino acids. Germline CDR1 and CDR2: MNHNS and SASEGT. The CDR3 region is CTSSRQGINTRELFF. CDR3 sequence (DNA): TGTACCAGCAGCCGACAGGGAATCAACACCAGGGAGCTGTTTTTT.

The rearrangement uses TRBV29-1 and TRBJ2-1; a possible D gene is TRBD2 (6 bases). CDR3 length: 14 amino acids. Germline V lookup: CDR1 SQVTM, CDR2 ANQGSEA. In nucleotides, the CDR3 is TGCAGAGCTGAATATACAGGCCGCGGGGATGAGCAGTTCTTC. Its protein product is CRAEYTGRGDEQFF.

About this clonotype itself: This may arise from a read error, as a much more abundant clone is one base away. V usage is TRBV7-9 and J usage is TRBJ2-2; no firm D call. The germline V gene encodes CDR1 SEHNR and CDR2 FQNEAQ (reference sequence). The V and J ends lost 2 bases and 1 base respectively, with 8 bases between them. The CDR3 is 15 amino acids. The CDR3 nucleotides are TGTGCCAGCAGCTTAAGTACGGTGAACACCGGGGAGCTGTTTTTT. Protein: CASSLSTVNTGELFF.

This clonotype was detected many times. J is TRBJ2-1 and V is TRBV5-1; 8 nucleotides match TRBD1. This CDR3 comprises 14 residues. Per the germline V gene, CDR1 is SGHRS and CDR2 is YFSETQ. V dropped 4 bases and J dropped 2; count of bases not matched to a gene: 2. The CDR3 DNA reads as TGCGCCAGCAGCCGGGGACAGGCCTACAATGAGCAGTTCTTC. It encodes CASSRGQAYNEQFF.

V usage is TRBV11-2 and J usage is TRBJ2-3; D is perhaps TRBD1 or TRBD2 (5 bases each). Germline assignment: CDR1 SGHAT and CDR2 FQNNGV. The V end was cut by 1 base, the J end by 11 bases, with 22 bases between. The CDR3 contains 16 residues. The CDR3 sequence: CASSLGGLSSRGMQYF. CDR3 nucleotides: TGTGCCAGCAGCTTAGGGGGGTTATCTAGCAGAGGTATGCAGTATTTT.

For this clonotype: No conserved phenylalanine or tryptophan ends this CDR3, so it is likely a read error. This chain connects TRBV6-6 to TRBJ2-5; 16 bases agree with TRBD2. This CDR3 has 16 residues. Germline V gene data show CDR1 as MNHNY and CDR2 as SVGAGI (reference sequence). The CDR3 sequence is CASSTGLAGGLETQYL. The DNA for the CDR3 is TGTGCCAGCAGTACGGGACTAGCGGGGGGGCTAGAGACTCAGTACTTA.

About this clonotype: This CDR3 fails to terminate in the conserved phenylalanine or tryptophan, so it likely reflects a read error. The chain links TRBV11-3 to TRBJ2-3, with 12 nucleotides matching TRBD2. Germline V gene sequence: CDR1 SGHNT, CDR2 YENEEA. The CDR3 sequence is 16 residues long. Trimming removed 7 bases from V and 4 bases from J; junction bases left unmatched: 9. DNA for the CDR3: TGTGCCAGCAAGCCAGGGACTAGCGGGTTTGCAGATACGCAGTATCTT. Protein: CASKPGTSGFADTQYL.

This clonotype has ten or more counts. This chain uses TRBV29-1 with TRBJ1-5; D may be TRBD1 (6 bases). Deletions cut 4 bases from V and 4 bases from J, with 11 bases between. This CDR3 has 13 residues. The germline gives CDR1 SQVTM, CDR2 ANQGSEA. The chain's CDR3 is CSVAGAHNQPQHF. CDR3 nucleotides: TGCAGCGTTGCGGGGGCGCATAATCAGCCCCAGCATTTT.

In the case of this clonotype: The junction departs from the called germline gene at one end, perhaps through a read error. This chain joins TRBV4-2 and TRBJ2-2, with D perhaps matching TRBD1 or TRBD2 (5 bases each). CDR1 and CDR2 from the germline V gene are LGHNA and YNFKEQ. CDR3 length equals 14 residues. The CDR3 is CVSSQDSRGGERFF. The CDR3, as DNA: TGTGTCAGCAGCCAAGATTCGAGGGGCGGTGAGCGGTTTTTT.

This clonotype was counted ten times or more. The CDR3 loop is CSVDRGQDEQYF. Written as DNA, the CDR3 is TGCAGCGTTGACAGGGGACAAGACGAGCAGTACTTC. The rearrangement links TRBV29-1 to TRBJ2-7; tentatively, D is TRBD1 (6 bases). This CDR3 contains 12 residues. V was pared by 3 bases and J by 5 bases, with 11 bases between. Germline-derived CDR1 and CDR2 are SQVTM and ANQGSEA.

In regard to this clonotype: A much larger clone lies one base from this, so it may be a read error. The chain has TRBV6-6 and TRBJ2-1; TRBD2 agrees at 8 bases. CDR3 length: 16 residues. The V gene end was trimmed by 2 bases and the J gene end by 6 bases; junction bases not matched to a gene: 9. Germline V gene lookup returns CDR1 MNHNY and CDR2 SVGAGI (reference sequence). The CDR3 protein is CASSYRSSGSGNEQFF. The CDR3 DNA is TGTGCCAGCAGTTACCGGTCTAGCGGGTCGGGCAATGAGCAGTTCTTC.

The DNA for the CDR3 is TGTGCCAGCAGTCTACTGGCCTACTCACAGGGGAGGAGGACAGATACGCAGTATTTT. This gives the protein CASSLLAYSQGRRTDTQYF. V is TRBV28 and J is TRBJ2-3; D is possibly TRBD1 (7 bases). The CDR3 is 19 residues long. Trimming stripped 5 bases from V and 3 bases from J, with 27 bases between. The germline gives CDR1 MDHEN, CDR2 SYDVKM. Based on the CDR3 plus reference TRBV28 and TRBJ2-3, the full variable domain is DVKVTQSSRYLVKRTGEKVFLECVQDMDHENMFWYRQDPGLGLRLIYFSYDVKMKEKGDIPEGYSVSREKKERFSLILESASTNQTSMYLCASSLLAYSQGRRTDTQYFGPGTRLTVL.

This clonotype was counted many times. The J gene is TRBJ2-7, the V gene TRBV20-1; possible D gene TRBD1, 5 bases. This CDR3 spans 14 amino acids. Germline V gene sequence: CDR1 DFQATT, CDR2 SNEGSKA (reference sequence). With 0 bases removed from V and 2 bases from J, the gap between germline ends came to 11 bases. This CDR3 reads CSARDRQGPYEQYF. In DNA form, the CDR3 reads TGCAGTGCTAGAGATCGCCAGGGCCCCTACGAGCAGTACTTC.

The sample holds many counts of this clonotype. The V and J genes are TRBV20-1 and TRBJ2-3; D may be TRBD2 (6 bases). The CDR3 has 14 amino acids. Between the trimmed V and J ends, which lost 2 bases and 2 bases, there was a span of 11 bases. The germline V gene encodes CDR1 DFQATT and CDR2 SNEGSKA (reference sequence). The CDR3 is CSARPAGITDTQYF. The CDR3 region has the DNA TGCAGTGCTAGACCGGCGGGGATCACAGATACGCAGTATTTT.

On this clonotype itself: Germline is not matched at one junction end, which may reflect a read error. This rearrangement joins TRBV29-1 to TRBJ2-7, with D possibly being TRBD2 (5 bases). The CDR3 loop spans 12 amino acids. Germline assignment: CDR1 SQVTM and CDR2 ANQGSEA. In DNA form, the CDR3 reads TGCAGCGTTCGAGGGAGTGCTTATGAGCAGCACTTC. It is translated as CSVRGSAYEQHF.

This sequence joins TRBV11-2 and TRBJ2-1, with a possible D match to TRBD2 (7 bases). V shed 10 bases and J shed 8 bases, with 24 bases lying between them. Germline V gene sequence: CDR1 SGHAT, CDR2 FQNNGV. The CDR3 runs 15 residues. CDR3 amino acids: CATNPSGGGAYEQFF. For the CDR3, the DNA is TGTGCCACTAACCCTTCTGGCGGGGGCGCTTATGAGCAGTTCTTC. The full variable domain, rest sourced from reference TRBV11-2 and TRBJ2-1, is EAGVAQSPRYKIIEKRQSVAFWCNPISGHATLYWYQQILGQGPKLLIQFQNNGVVDDSQLPKDRFSAERLKGVDSTLKIQPAKLEDSAVYLCATNPSGGGAYEQFFGPGTRLTVL.

As to this clonotype: The germline gene is not matched at one end of the junction; a read error may be the cause. The chain has TRBV4-1 and TRBJ2-5; unclear D gene. The CDR3 contains 11 residues. The V gene's germline CDR1 is MGHRA and CDR2 YSYEKL. CDR3 loop: CVSSQEGVRYF. CDR3 nucleotides: TGCGTCAGCAGCCAAGAAGGTGTCCGGTACTTC.

This rearrangement joins TRBV10-3 to TRBJ2-7; 11 bases match TRBD2. Germline CDR1 is ENHRY and CDR2 is SYGVKD. This CDR3 region has 16 residues. The CDR3 sequence is CTFSVSSGGPFGEQYF. CDR3 bases: TGTACCTTCAGTGTTTCTAGCGGGGGGCCTTTTGGCGAGCAGTACTTC.

The J gene is TRBJ2-5, the V gene TRBV12-3 or TRBV12-4; TRBD1 matches 7 bases. The CDR3 runs 14 residues. The junction had 7 bases not matched to a gene; V was cut back by 7 bases and J by 2 bases. CDR3: CASIAADRQETQYF. CDR3 coding DNA: TGTGCCAGCATTGCAGCGGACAGGCAAGAGACCCAGTACTTC.

As to this clonotype: A much larger clone differs by one base, so this may be a read error. V is TRBV12-3 or TRBV12-4 and J is TRBJ2-5; no clear D. The V end lost 4 bases, the J end lost 9 bases, and 9 bases lay between the germline ends. The CDR3 contains 11 residues. CDR3 sequence: CASSSVEAQYF. The CDR3 DNA is TGTGCCAGCAGTTCCGTTGAGGCCCAGTACTTC.

Ten or more counts support this clonotype. This chain joins TRBV7-9 and TRBJ2-7, with TRBD1 matching over 8 bases. Trimming removed 5 bases from V and 0 bases from J; junction bases left unmatched: 0. The CDR3 loop spans 13 amino acids. The germline gives CDR1 SEHNR, CDR2 FQNEAQ (reference sequence). CDR3 residues: CASSDRGSYEQYF. The CDR3, as DNA: TGTGCCAGCAGCGACAGGGGCTCCTACGAGCAGTACTTC.

On this clonotype: At one boundary the junction diverges from the germline segment, which might be a read error. This chain connects TRBV28 to TRBJ2-7; no definite D call. The CDR3 extends over 14 amino acids. Germline values: CDR1 MDHEN, CDR2 SYDVKM. The CDR3 spells CASSFSPPPYELYF. In nucleotides, the CDR3 is TGTGCCAGCAGTTTTTCTCCCCCCCCCTACGAGCTGTACTTC.

Comment on this clonotype: A much larger clone differs by one base, so this may be a read error. The V and J genes are TRBV11-2 and TRBJ2-1; D remains unclear. Between the trimmed V and J ends, which lost 8 bases and 3 bases, there was a span of 14 bases. The germline V gene encodes CDR1 SGHAT and CDR2 FQNNGV. The CDR3 is 14 amino acids. DNA for the CDR3: TGTGCCAGCTCCGGGTCATTATTCTACAATGAGCAGTTCTTC. It yields the protein CASSGSLFYNEQFF.

About this clonotype itself: Lacking the conserved final phenylalanine or tryptophan, this CDR3 likely reflects a read error. The genes are TRBV11-1 and TRBJ2-2; tentative D call: TRBD1 (5 bases). V lost 9 bases, J lost 6 bases, and 17 bases lay in between. Germline CDR1 and CDR2: SGHAT and FQDESV (reference sequence). The CDR3 consists of 14 residues. For the CDR3, the DNA is TGTGCCAGTAATTTTCAGGGTCGGCCCGGGGAGCTGTTTCTT. Protein product: CASNFQGRPGELFL.

The V call is TRBV2, the J call TRBJ1-5; D gene unclear. The CDR3 consists of 12 residues. The germline V and J ends were trimmed by 6 bases and 3 bases, with 6 bases remaining between them. Germline V gives CDR1 SNHLY, CDR2 FYNNEI. In DNA, the CDR3 is TGTGCCAGCAGCCGGGACAATCAGCCCCAGCATTTT. Translating it yields CASSRDNQPQHF.

This clonotype was counted only a few times. A much larger clone differs by one base, so this may be a read error. The V gene is TRBV29-1, the J gene TRBJ2-3, with D tentatively TRBD2 (7 bases). CDR3 size: 17 residues. The germline V gene has CDR1 SQVTM and CDR2 ANQGSEA. CDR3 coding DNA: TGCAGCGTTGAGACCCTCCGCGGGGGCGGGAGAAGAAATACGCTGTATTTT. It codes for CSVETLRGGGRRNTLYF.

As to this clonotype: A read error is possible here, since a much larger clone lies one base away. The J gene is TRBJ2-1, the V gene TRBV10-3; 9 positions agree with TRBD1. CDR3 length: 12 amino acids. Germline CDR1 is ENHRY and CDR2 is SYGVKD. The trim removed 10 bases at V and 7 bases at J, leaving 5 bases unmatched. This CDR3 reads CATGQGSNEQFF. CDR3 in DNA: TGTGCCACGGGACAGGGCAGTAATGAGCAGTTCTTC.

V is TRBV11-3 and J is TRBJ2-3; tentative D call: TRBD1 (7 bases). The CDR3 length is 13 residues. Germline values: CDR1 SGHNT, CDR2 YENEEA. Trimming removed 10 bases from V and 5 bases from J, with 16 bases in between. CDR3 region: CAIGVQGGDTQYF. The CDR3 nucleotides are TGTGCCATCGGCGTCCAGGGGGGAGATACGCAGTATTTT.

As to this clonotype: This could be a read error, since a much larger clone is one nucleotide away. CDR3 region: CASSRGTGVLGELVF. The CDR3 nucleotides are TGTGCCAGCAGCCGCGGGACAGGGGTTCTCGGGGAGCTGGTTTTT. J is TRBJ2-2 and V is TRBV7-9; 10 bases fit TRBD1. The germline V gene encodes CDR1 SEHNR and CDR2 FQNEAQ (reference sequence). The CDR3 extends over 15 amino acids.